The rows below give T cell receptor beta chains drawn from one sample of a study of CD8 T cells in Susac syndrome. TCRdb processed the immunoSEQ multiplex PCR reads anew with MiXCR; each CDR3 protein has one entry. Of 150,000 to 200,000 distinct CDR3 sequences in the sample, 91% were seen once. Sequencing used CD4+ T cells from PBMCs. All receptors derive from a human donor with Susac syndrome. The conserved cysteine and the conserved F or W are not part of the CDR3 here. Expanded clones get a size class; other rows say once, few or many, or leave the size out.

clone_size,v_call,j_call,cdr3_aa
.,TRBV4-1,TRBJ1-1,ASSQGGKVQGTTEAF
.,TRBV6-5,TRBJ2-5,ATQAGGPETQY
.,TRBV30,TRBJ2-2,AWSVQGASGELF
once,TRBV19,TRBJ2-1,ASNSGTSVDNEQF
once,TRBV7-3,TRBJ2-3,ASSPDRPTDTQY
few,TRBV5-1,TRBJ2-3,ASSYTLGDTQY
.,TRBV7-2,TRBJ2-3,ASSQLRRFRNSTDTQY
.,TRBV20-1,TRBJ2-1,SAPPSGGAFREQF
.,TRBV6-1,TRBJ1-6,ATLWQVTNSPLH
.,TRBV2,TRBJ1-1,ASSEQGTTEAF
.,TRBV18,TRBJ2-7,ASSPPGGQDEQY
.,TRBV30,TRBJ1-4,AWSPGEFLLATNEKLF
.,TRBV20-1,TRBJ1-1,SASRQGGDTEAF
.,TRBV12-3/TRBV12-4,TRBJ1-2,ASWPWGINYGYT
.,TRBV30,TRBJ1-5,AWSRKRQGDGQPQH
.,TRBV6-1,TRBJ2-3,ASQPRSTDTQY
few,TRBV5-1,TRBJ2-1,ASSLGDSYNEQF
.,TRBV28,TRBJ2-3,ASRDRDTDTQY
.,TRBV5-1,TRBJ1-2,ASSIGTAALNGYT
.,TRBV5-1,TRBJ2-1,ASSERTSGGFYNEQF
.,TRBV7-9,TRBJ2-5,ASSLTASGTAETQY
.,TRBV7-3,TRBJ2-3,ASSLGAGYTDTQY
.,TRBV3-1,TRBJ1-1,ASSQDLPLRGNTEAF
.,TRBV4-2,TRBJ1-2,ASSQTRDRGRGYT
.,TRBV12-3/TRBV12-4,TRBJ2-7,ASSSGDVYEQY
once,TRBV5-1,TRBJ2-7,ASSRDDYEQY